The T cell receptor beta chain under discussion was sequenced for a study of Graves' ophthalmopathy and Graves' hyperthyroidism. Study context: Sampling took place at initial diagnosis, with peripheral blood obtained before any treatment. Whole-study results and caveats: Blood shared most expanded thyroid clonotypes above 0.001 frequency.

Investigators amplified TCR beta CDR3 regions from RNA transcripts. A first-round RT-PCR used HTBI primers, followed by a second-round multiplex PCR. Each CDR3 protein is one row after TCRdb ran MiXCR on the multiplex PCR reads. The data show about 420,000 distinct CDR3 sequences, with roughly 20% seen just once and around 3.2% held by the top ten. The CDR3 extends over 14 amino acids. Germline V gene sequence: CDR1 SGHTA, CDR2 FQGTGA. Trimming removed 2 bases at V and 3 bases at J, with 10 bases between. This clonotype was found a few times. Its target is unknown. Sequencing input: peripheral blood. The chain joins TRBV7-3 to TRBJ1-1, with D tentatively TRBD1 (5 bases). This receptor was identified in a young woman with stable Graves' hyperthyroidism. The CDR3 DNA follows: TGTGCCAGCAGCTTATACGGGGGAGACACTGAAGCTTTCTTT. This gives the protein CASSLYGGDTEAFF.